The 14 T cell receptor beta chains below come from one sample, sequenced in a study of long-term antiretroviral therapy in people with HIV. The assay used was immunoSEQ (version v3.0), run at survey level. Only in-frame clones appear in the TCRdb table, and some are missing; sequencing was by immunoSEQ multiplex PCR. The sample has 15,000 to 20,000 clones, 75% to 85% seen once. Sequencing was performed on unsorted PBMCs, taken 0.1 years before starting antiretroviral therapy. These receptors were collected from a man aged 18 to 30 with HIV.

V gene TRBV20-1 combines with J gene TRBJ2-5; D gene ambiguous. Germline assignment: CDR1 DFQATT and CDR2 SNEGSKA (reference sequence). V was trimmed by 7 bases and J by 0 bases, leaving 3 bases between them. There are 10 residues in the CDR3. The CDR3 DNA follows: TGCAGTGTTAACCAAGAGACCCAGTACTTC. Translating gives CSVNQETQYF.

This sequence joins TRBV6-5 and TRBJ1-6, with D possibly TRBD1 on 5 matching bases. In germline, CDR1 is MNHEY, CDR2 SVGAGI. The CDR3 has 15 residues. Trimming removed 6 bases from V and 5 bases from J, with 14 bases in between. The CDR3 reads CASSRQSGDNSPLHF. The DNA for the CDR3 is TGTGCCAGCAGCCGACAGAGCGGGGATAATTCACCCCTCCACTTT.

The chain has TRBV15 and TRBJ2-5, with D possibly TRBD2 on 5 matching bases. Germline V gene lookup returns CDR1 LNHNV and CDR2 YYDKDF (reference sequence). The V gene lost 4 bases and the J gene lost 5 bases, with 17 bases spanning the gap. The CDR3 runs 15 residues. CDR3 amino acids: CATSTQRGGGETQYF. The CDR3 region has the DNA TGTGCCACCAGCACTCAAAGAGGTGGCGGGGAGACCCAGTACTTC. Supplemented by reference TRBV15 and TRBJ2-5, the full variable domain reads DAMVIQNPRYQVTQFGKPVTLSCSQTLNHNVMYWYQQKSSQAPKLLFHYYDKDFNNEADTPDNFQSRRPNTSFCFLDIRSPGLGDTAMYLCATSTQRGGGETQYFGPGTRLLVL.

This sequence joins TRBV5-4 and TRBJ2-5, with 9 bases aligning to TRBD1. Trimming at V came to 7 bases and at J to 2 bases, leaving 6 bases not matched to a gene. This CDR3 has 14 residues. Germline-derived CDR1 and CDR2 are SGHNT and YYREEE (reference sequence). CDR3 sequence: CASHRDREQETQYF. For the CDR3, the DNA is TGTGCCAGCCACAGGGACAGGGAACAAGAGACCCAGTACTTC. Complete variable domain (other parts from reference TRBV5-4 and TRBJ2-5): ETGVTQSPTHLIKTRGQQVTLRCSSQSGHNTVSWYQQALGQGPQFIFQYYREEENGRGNFPPRFSGLQFPNYSSELNVNALELDDSALYLCASHRDREQETQYFGPGTRLLVL.

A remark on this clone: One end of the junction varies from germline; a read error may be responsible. The CDR3 DNA is TGCGCCAGCAGCCAAGATAGCGGGAGTGGGGCCAACGTCCTGACTTTC. Protein sequence: CASSQDSGSGANVLTF. The V call is TRBV5-4, the J call TRBJ2-6; 9 nucleotides agree with TRBD2. The CDR3 contains 16 residues. Germline lookup yields CDR1 SGHNT and CDR2 YYREEE (reference sequence).

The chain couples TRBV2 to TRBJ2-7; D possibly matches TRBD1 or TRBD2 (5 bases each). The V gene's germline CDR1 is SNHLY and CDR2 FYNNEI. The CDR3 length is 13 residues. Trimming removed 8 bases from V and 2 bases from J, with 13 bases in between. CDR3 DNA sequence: TGTGCCAGCTCCGGGACCGACACCTACGAGCAGTACTTC. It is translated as CASSGTDTYEQYF.

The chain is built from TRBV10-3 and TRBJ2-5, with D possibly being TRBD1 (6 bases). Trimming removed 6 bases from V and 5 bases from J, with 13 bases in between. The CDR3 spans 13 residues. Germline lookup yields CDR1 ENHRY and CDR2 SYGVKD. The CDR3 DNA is TGTGCCATCAGCACAGGGTTTTCGGAGACCCAGTACTTC. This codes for CAISTGFSETQYF.

The CDR3: CASSARQGADTQYF. The CDR3 DNA is TGTGCCAGCAGTGCCCGACAGGGCGCAGATACGCAGTATTTT. This chain connects TRBV6-1 to TRBJ2-3, with TRBD1 matching 7 bases. CDR3 size: 14 residues. The V gene's germline CDR1 is MNHNS and CDR2 SASEGT. The V gene end was trimmed by 4 bases and the J gene end by 4 bases; junction bases not matched to a gene: 5.

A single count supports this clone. This chain's CDR3 is CASSPGQSSYEQYF. In DNA, the CDR3 is TGTGCCAGCAGCCCAGGACAGAGCTCCTACGAGCAGTACTTC. V gene TRBV9 combines with J gene TRBJ2-7, with D possibly matching TRBD1 (6 bases). Trimming shortened V by 4 bases and J by 0 bases, and 11 bases separated the two germline ends. This CDR3 spans 14 amino acids. The V gene's germline CDR1 is SGDLS and CDR2 YYNGEE.

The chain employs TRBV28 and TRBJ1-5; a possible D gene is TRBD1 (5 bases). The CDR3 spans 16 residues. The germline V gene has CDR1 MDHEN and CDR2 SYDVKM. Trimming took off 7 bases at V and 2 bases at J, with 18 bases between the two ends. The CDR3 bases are TGTGCCAGCAACTTAAACGCCCAGGGAGGCAATCAGCCCCAGCATTTT. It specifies CASNLNAQGGNQPQHF.

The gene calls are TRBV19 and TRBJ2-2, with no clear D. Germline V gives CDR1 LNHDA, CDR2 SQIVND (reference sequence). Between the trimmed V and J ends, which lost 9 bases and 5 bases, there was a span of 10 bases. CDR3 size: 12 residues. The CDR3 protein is CASPGPTGELFF. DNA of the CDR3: TGTGCCAGCCCTGGTCCTACCGGGGAGCTGTTTTTT.

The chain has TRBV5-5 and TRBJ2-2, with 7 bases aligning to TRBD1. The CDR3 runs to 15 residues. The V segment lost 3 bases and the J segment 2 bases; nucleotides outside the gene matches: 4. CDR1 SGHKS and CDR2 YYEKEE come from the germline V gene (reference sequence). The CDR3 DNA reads TGTGCCAGCAGCTGGGGACAGATTAACACCGGGGAGCTGTTTTTT. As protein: CASSWGQINTGELFF.

CDR3 residues: CASSKPTGPNQPQHF. In nucleotides, the CDR3 is TGTGCCAGCAGCAAGCCTACAGGGCCTAATCAGCCCCAGCATTTT. The gene calls are TRBV28 and TRBJ1-5; D is perhaps TRBD1 (6 bases). The germline V gene has CDR1 MDHEN and CDR2 SYDVKM. This CDR3 has 15 residues. The V gene lost 6 bases and the J gene lost 4 bases, with 16 bases spanning the gap.

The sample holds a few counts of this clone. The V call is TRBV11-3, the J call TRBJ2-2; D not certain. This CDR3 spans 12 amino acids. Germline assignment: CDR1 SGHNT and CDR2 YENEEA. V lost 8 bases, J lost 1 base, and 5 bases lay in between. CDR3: CASGQNTGELFF. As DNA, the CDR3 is TGTGCCAGCGGGCAGAACACCGGGGAGCTGTTTTTT.